The present TCR beta chain was sequenced within a study of cytomegalovirus exposure and HLA in healthy donors (dated by TCRdb to between 2016 and 2019). For context, the study as a whole: According to an earlier analysis of several hundred of the donors, 150 million to 200 million T cells yielded over 90 million unique TCR beta sequences and roughly 280 Gb of sequence data. An early release covering 550 to 650 HLA-typed donors comprised about 300 gigabases of sequencing data and approximately 85 million unique TCR sequences. Among the 398 genotyped donors, approximately 76% belonged to the genetic ancestry cluster associated with self-reported Caucasian donors. The study aimed to test whether signatures of past pathogen exposure could be identified by cataloging public T cell receptors. Using immunosequencing, the study profiled T cell repertoires from 500 to 800 subjects and related those repertoires to cytomegalovirus serostatus. Besides the first cohort of some 670 subjects, a separate validation cohort made up of over a hundred different subjects was used. High-throughput TCR immunosequencing, statistical association of individual TCRs with disease status, and machine learning were combined to predict cytomegalovirus infection status. To study patterns of TCR occurrence, a later analysis re-analyzed previously published TCR beta repertoires from 500 to 850 donors and added high-resolution HLA genotyping. Rather than using new phenotypic data, the later analysis identified candidate immune exposures from TCR beta sequences and from how often those sequences occurred across donors. To decide whether each TCR beta V gene segment behaved as functional or pseudogenic, an earlier analysis of several hundred of the donors relied on high-throughput TCR beta sequencing. Donor age, sex, ethnicity and CMV serostatus were compiled alongside the repertoire data. A later genetic analysis took genome-wide SNP genotypes for 398 of the 666 donors and used that subset as a discovery cohort. Every discovery cohort repertoire had been produced on one sequencing platform. Both class I and class II loci were covered by HLA typing, at four-digit resolution. Typing coverage differed by locus: A, B, C, DRB1 and DQB1 were typed in roughly 620-630 donors, DQA1 in roughly 500, DPA1 in 606, and DPB1 in just under 490. Because of strong linkage in the cohort, roughly five DR-DQ haplotypes were treated as single units for association and clustering. On average, around 200,000 unique TCR beta nucleotide sequences were sequenced per donor among a few hundred genotyped donors of the cohort, with around 19% of those sequences being non-productive.

The library was made by the immunoSEQ multiplex PCR assay. A mixture of 60 forward primers for TCR Vbeta segments and 13 reverse primers for TCR Jbeta segments was used in the multiplex PCR. The CDR3 region of rearranged TCR beta genes was amplified from genomic DNA by a multiplex PCR assay. On the Illumina HiSeq System, the amplified TCR beta libraries were sequenced as 87-base-pair reads. In the authors' own workflow: A later analysis tallied roughly 78 million unique TCR beta chains across the 700 or so repertoires, and approximately 11 million of those chains were shared by two or more donors. A nearest-neighbor algorithm error-corrected the raw reads and collapsed the reads into unique sequences, merging closely related sequences to remove PCR and sequencing errors. CDR3 sequences were aligned to IMGT reference sequences to assign V, D and J gene segments. Each retained sequence needed at least a six-nucleotide match to both a V gene segment and a J gene segment. A rearrangement was called productive if the CDR3 had no stop codons and remained in frame with V and J, and every other rearrangement was called non-productive. Following IMGT convention, CDR3 was defined as the stretch from the second conserved V-encoded cysteine to the conserved J-encoded phenylalanine. The earlier analysis of fewer than 750 of the donors excluded sequences that lacked an unambiguous match to a single V gene segment. In an earlier analysis of several hundred of the donors, V segments were called functional above 56.7% productive rearrangements and were called segregating when the between-donor standard deviation exceeded 5%. A statistical classification framework was built for diagnosing cytomegalovirus status from the catalog of TCR beta chain sequences. In a later analysis, TCR nucleotide sequences were compared against IMGT/GENE-DB human TR gene sequences so that V and J genes could be assigned. Using the TCRdist pipeline, a later analysis assigned CDR3 sequences along with most-parsimonious VDJ recombination scenarios. In a later analysis, each TCR beta chain was defined by its CDR3 amino acid sequence together with its V-gene family, and reads lacking a unique V-gene family were excluded. To address suspected cross-contamination and a sequencing artifact, a later analysis removed around 590 highly shared, low-generation-probability nucleotide sequences. In a later analysis, a clonal expansion index was calculated for each public chain from normalized within-repertoire ranks of inferred template counts. In a later analysis, generation probabilities were computed using a VDJ recombination model fitted to out-of-frame rearrangements, and the results were checked against IGoR. A later analysis scored TCR-TCR, TCR-HLA and TCR-CMV co-occurrence with hypergeometric tests, applying a repertoire-size bias correction to TCR pairs. In a later analysis, false discovery rates were estimated by permuting HLA or CMV assignments 20 times. In a later analysis, co-occurring TCRs were grouped using DBSCAN, with TCRdist sequence similarity added in when clustering inside HLA-allele-positive subsets. For co-occurrence clustering, repertoires with fewer than 30,000 or more than 120,000 public chains were excluded, along with about five repertoires with anomalous nucleotide sharing. TCRdb stores this immuneACCESS table with in-frame sequences only. Part of the clones is absent; in the studies checked, under half of the shortfall reflects unresolved V genes, and no reason is known for the rest. V and J calls and clone size follow that table, whereas D and trimming were derived from the DNA. The sample data list fewer than 350,000 clones, and 85% to 90% of these were observed just once. The top ten clonotypes cover approximately 2.4% of the sample.

Study-wide findings and limitations: CMV serostatus was the only immune exposure information available for the cohort. In a later analysis, most CMV-associated TCR beta chains were found to appear HLA-restricted, with HLA associations seemingly driven largely by CMV exposure. A later analysis found that TCR association rates varied across HLA loci, with DRB1 alleles showing the most associated TCRs and HLA-C alleles the fewest. Most TCR sequences were observed very rarely across donors, whereas some public TCRs were present in many individuals. In an earlier analysis of some 640 of the donors, most TCR beta V segments were observed in productive rearrangements about 87% or about 30% of the time, broadly matching IMGT annotations. Sequencing depth was assumed to be roughly uniform across donors in the presence/absence analyses, though that assumption may not hold. A further reported finding was that TCR beta sequences accurately predicted the HLA-A and HLA-B alleles for most subjects in the first cohort. A later analysis found that HLA-associated TCR beta chains were more clonally expanded and had lower generation probabilities than equally common non-associated chains. Linkage disequilibrium might explain the correlated functional status among segregating V segments, but an unknown experimental factor could not be excluded. Because some donors lacked HLA typing at each locus, the association tests relied only on the typed subset. Because counts were too low, about 15 rarely observed V segments, including chromosome 9 orphons, were left out of the earlier analysis of about 500 of the donors. When HLA alleles, especially DR and DQ, strongly co-occurred, attributing TCR associations to individual alleles was difficult. A total of fewer than 200 TCR beta chains were listed by the study as associated with cytomegalovirus. The authors suggested that the approach could potentially be extended to other disease states and immunological phenotypes. Cytomegalovirus status was reported to be diagnosed by the classifier with high specificity and sensitivity in both the original and validation cohorts. The cohort was sequenced for TCR beta chains only, and without alpha or paired-chain data the features that could be detected were limited. A later analysis reported that several top co-occurrence clusters appeared linked to parvovirus B19, influenza, CMV and Epstein-Barr virus. Specific HLA alleles were associated with 16,951 TCR beta sequences at a false discovery rate of 0.05 in a later analysis. A cluster of highly shared sequence variants was judged likely to be a technical artifact of the sequencing pipeline. In a later genetic analysis, a missense DCLRE1C variant was associated with V-gene and J-gene trimming of TCR beta chains, and the association was replicated in an independent cohort. A few of the identified cytomegalovirus-associated TCR beta chains were confirmed in vitro to be specific for cytomegalovirus antigens. Some IMGT-functional V segments, including TRBV6-2 and TRBV6-3, could not be distinguished by the 87-base-pair reads and were therefore excluded. In a later genetic analysis, fewer N-insertions in productive TCRs were reported among donors in an Asian-associated ancestry cluster than the approximately 670-donor mean.

The cohort comprised approximately 700 healthy bone marrow donors. At the time of sampling, every cohort member was nominally healthy, though immune exposures that went unrecorded were likely present. The donor tested CMV seronegative and was one of the 352 seronegative cohort members. Every donor gave a peripheral blood sample, and the peripheral blood mononuclear cells from that sample were used for TCR beta sequencing. Genomic DNA was extracted from the blood cell samples with the Qiagen DNeasy Blood Extraction Kit. Notes on this clone: It has no known antigen specificity. The record has no base qualities; no much larger clone is one base away.

Counted from cysteine to phenylalanine, this CDR3 has 15 amino acids. Just CDR3 DNA is preserved here, 45 bases in frame from base 1. The germline V gene (reference sequence) provides CDR1 GTSNPN and CDR2 SVGIG. V was cut back by 4 bases and J by 1 base, leaving a gap of 15 bases between them. This clonotype was sampled from a woman aged 18 to 35 in good health and CMV-seronegative. The sample was PBMCs. The sequence links TRBV30 to TRBJ2-3; the D region possibly corresponds to TRBD2 (6 bases align). Read as DNA, the sequence is TGTGCCTGGACCCGGGATGCGGGGCGCACAGATACGCAGTATTTT. It is translated as CAWTRDAGRTDTQYF.